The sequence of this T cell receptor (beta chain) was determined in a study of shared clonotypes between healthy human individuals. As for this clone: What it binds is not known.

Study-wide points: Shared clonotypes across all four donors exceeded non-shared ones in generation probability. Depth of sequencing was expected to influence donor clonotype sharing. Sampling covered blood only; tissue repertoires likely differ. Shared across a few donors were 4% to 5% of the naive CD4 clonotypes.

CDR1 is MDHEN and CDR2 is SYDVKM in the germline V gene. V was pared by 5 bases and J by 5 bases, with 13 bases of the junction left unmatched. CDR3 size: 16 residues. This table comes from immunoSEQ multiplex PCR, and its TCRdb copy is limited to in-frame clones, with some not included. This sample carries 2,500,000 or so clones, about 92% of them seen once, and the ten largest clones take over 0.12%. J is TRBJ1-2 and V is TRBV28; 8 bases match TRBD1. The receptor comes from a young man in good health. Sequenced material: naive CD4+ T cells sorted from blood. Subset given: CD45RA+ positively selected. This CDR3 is CASSAISGQGGYGYTF. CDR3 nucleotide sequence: TGTGCCAGCAGTGCCATTTCCGGACAGGGAGGGTATGGCTACACCTTC.